Listed below are T cell receptor beta chains from one sample, sequenced in a study of human versus mouse CDR3 diversity and MHC coevolution. Data came from immunoSEQ multiplex PCR; TCRdb stores just in-frame clones and leaves some out. The top ten clones hold over 1.3% of a sample with roughly 80,000 clones, approximately 92% of them seen once. The sample taken for sequencing was naive CD4+ T cells from blood. These receptors all come from a person aged 30-70 years in good health. CDR3s include the opening cysteine and the closing phenylalanine or tryptophan. D genes are given only for firm matches. Size tells how often a clone was seen (once, few, many) or the class of an expanded clone, and some rows leave it out.

v_call,j_call,clone_size,d_call,cdr3_aa,cdr3_nt
TRBV27,TRBJ2-3,NA,NA,CASSLGLADTQYF,TGTGCCAGCAGTTTAGGGTTAGCGGATACGCAGTATTTT
TRBV29-1,TRBJ2-6,NA,NA,CSSDSGYSGANVLTF,TGCAGCTCCGATTCAGGGTATTCTGGGGCCAACGTCCTGACTTTC
TRBV29-1,TRBJ2-7,NA,TRBD2,CSVEQASGSHEQYF,TGCAGCGTTGAACAGGCTAGCGGGAGCCACGAGCAGTACTTC
TRBV7-8,TRBJ1-1,once,NA,CASTETAWGTTEAFF,TGTGCCAGCACCGAGACAGCCTGGGGAACCACTGAAGCTTTCTTT
TRBV5-1,TRBJ1-2,NA,TRBD1,CASSLGGTGDYGYTF,TGCGCCAGCAGCTTGGGGGGGACAGGGGACTATGGCTACACCTTC
TRBV7-3,TRBJ1-1,NA,NA,CASSIGHSNTEAFF,TGTGCCAGCAGCATCGGACACTCTAACACTGAAGCTTTCTTT
TRBV5-4,TRBJ1-1,NA,NA,CASSHVTGLDAEAFF,TGTGCCAGCAGCCATGTGACCGGACTAGACGCTGAAGCTTTCTTT
TRBV5-1,TRBJ1-1,NA,TRBD1,CASTIIPGTDTEAFF,TGCGCCAGCACCATCATCCCCGGGACAGACACTGAAGCTTTCTTT
TRBV5-6,TRBJ2-3,NA,NA,CASSLLAASTDTQYF,TGTGCCAGCAGCTTGCTAGCCGCTAGCACAGATACGCAGTATTTT
TRBV18,TRBJ1-1,NA,NA,CASSGAKNTEAFF,TGTGCCAGCTCCGGAGCCAAGAACACTGAAGCTTTCTTT
TRBV19,TRBJ2-5,NA,NA,CATSDTTLQETQYF,TGTGCCACTAGTGACACAACCCTCCAAGAGACCCAGTACTTC
TRBV19,TRBJ2-1,once,TRBD2,CASSRLAGALREQFF,TGTGCCAGTAGTCGACTAGCGGGAGCCCTCCGTGAGCAGTTCTTC
TRBV6-1,TRBJ2-2,NA,NA,CASSQGRPGELFF,TGTGCCAGCAGCCAGGGTAGGCCCGGGGAGCTGTTTTTT
TRBV9,TRBJ2-1,NA,TRBD1,CASSVGQGMSLGSYNEQFF,TGTGCCAGCAGCGTAGGACAGGGAATGTCCCTAGGGTCCTACAATGAGCAGTTCTTC
TRBV7-2,TRBJ2-5,NA,NA,CASSLSAVRVVPQETQYF,TGTGCCAGCAGCTTATCGGCAGTCCGGGTCGTCCCCCAAGAGACCCAGTACTTC
TRBV7-2,TRBJ1-1,NA,TRBD1,CASSYLGQGGTEAFF,TGTGCCAGCAGCTATCTTGGACAGGGTGGGACTGAAGCTTTCTTT
TRBV7-2,TRBJ1-1,NA,NA,CASSPTDMNTEAFF,TGTGCCAGCAGCCCGACAGATATGAACACTGAAGCTTTCTTT
TRBV10-1,TRBJ2-7,once,TRBD1,CASTRRDRDIYEQYF,TGCGCCAGCACGAGGAGGGACAGGGACATCTACGAGCAGTACTTC
TRBV11-2,TRBJ2-1,NA,NA,CASSSRIADSGNEQFF,TGTGCCAGCAGCTCCCGGATAGCGGATTCCGGGAATGAGCAGTTCTTC
TRBV6-5,TRBJ1-3,NA,NA,CASMTGHPSGNTIYF,TGTGCCAGCATGACAGGCCACCCCTCTGGAAACACCATATATTTT
TRBV5-6,TRBJ1-1,NA,TRBD1,CASSSTGRTEAFF,TGTGCCAGCAGCTCGACAGGGCGGACTGAAGCTTTCTTT
TRBV5-1,TRBJ1-2,NA,NA,CASSPTEARRSHTF,TGCGCCAGCAGCCCGACCGAGGCCCGGAGATCCCACACCTTC
TRBV6-1,TRBJ1-3,NA,NA,CASRRQLYEENTIYF,TGTGCCAGCCGTAGACAACTCTATGAAGAAAACACCATATATTTT
TRBV5-4,TRBJ2-3,NA,TRBD2,CASSLPGRSSTDTQYF,TGTGCCAGCAGCTTGCCCGGGAGGTCTAGCACAGATACGCAGTATTTT
TRBV5-1,TRBJ1-4,NA,NA,CASRYTENEKLFF,TGCGCCAGCAGGTATACAGAAAATGAAAAACTGTTTTTT
TRBV9,TRBJ2-2,NA,NA,CASSVEQRWQGDTGELFF,TGTGCCAGCAGCGTAGAACAGAGATGGCAGGGTGACACCGGGGAGCTGTTTTTT
TRBV6-6,TRBJ2-7,NA,TRBD1,CASSRDRGGEQYF,TGTGCCAGCAGTCGGGACAGGGGGGGTGAGCAGTACTTC
TRBV6-5,TRBJ1-5,once,NA,CASSRRDQPQHF,TGTGCCAGCTCCCGGAGGGATCAGCCCCAGCATTTT